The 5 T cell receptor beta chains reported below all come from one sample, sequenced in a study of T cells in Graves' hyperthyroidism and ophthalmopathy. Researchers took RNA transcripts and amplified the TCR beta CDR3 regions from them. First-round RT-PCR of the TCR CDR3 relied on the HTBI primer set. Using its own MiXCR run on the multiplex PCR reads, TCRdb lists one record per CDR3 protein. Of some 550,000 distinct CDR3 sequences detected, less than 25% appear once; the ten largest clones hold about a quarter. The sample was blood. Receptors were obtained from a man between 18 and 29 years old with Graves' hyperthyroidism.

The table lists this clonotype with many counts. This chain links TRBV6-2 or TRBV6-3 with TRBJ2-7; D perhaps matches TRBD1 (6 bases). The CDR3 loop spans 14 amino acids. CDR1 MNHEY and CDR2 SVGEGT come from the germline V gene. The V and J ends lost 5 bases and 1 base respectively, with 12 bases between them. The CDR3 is CASSGRTESYEQYF. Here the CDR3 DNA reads TGTGCCAGCAGTGGTCGGACAGAATCCTACGAGCAGTACTTC.

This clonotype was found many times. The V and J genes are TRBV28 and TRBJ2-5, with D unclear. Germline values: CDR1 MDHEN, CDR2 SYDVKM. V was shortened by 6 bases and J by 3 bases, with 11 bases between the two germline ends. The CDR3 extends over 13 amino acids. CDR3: CASSHQLEETQYF. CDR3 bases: TGTGCCAGCAGCCATCAATTGGAAGAGACCCAGTACTTC.

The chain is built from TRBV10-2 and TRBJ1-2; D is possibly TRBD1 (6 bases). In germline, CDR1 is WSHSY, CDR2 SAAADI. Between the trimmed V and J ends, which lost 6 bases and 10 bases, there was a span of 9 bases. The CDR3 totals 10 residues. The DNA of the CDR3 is TGCGCCAGCAGAGGACAGAACTACACCTTC. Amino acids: CASRGQNYTF.

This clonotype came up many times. CDR3 loop: CATRLGTGRVYGYTF. The CDR3 DNA reads TGTGCCACCCGTCTCGGGACAGGGAGGGTCTATGGCTACACCTTC. The chain combines TRBV28 with TRBJ1-2; TRBD1 aligns across 9 bases. Germline V gene sequence: CDR1 MDHEN, CDR2 SYDVKM. The CDR3 runs to 15 residues. V was pared by 10 bases and J by 4 bases, with 13 bases of the junction left unmatched.

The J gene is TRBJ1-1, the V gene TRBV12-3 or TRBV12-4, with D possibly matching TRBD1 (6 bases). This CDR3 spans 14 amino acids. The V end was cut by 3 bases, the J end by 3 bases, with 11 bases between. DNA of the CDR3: TGTGCCAGCAGTTTCAGGGGCGGCGACACTGAAGCTTTCTTT. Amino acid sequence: CASSFRGGDTEAFF.